This TCR beta chain was found in a study of cytomegalovirus exposure and HLA in healthy donors. Germline V gives CDR1 LGHNA, CDR2 YNFKEQ. V lost 1 base to trimming and J lost 9 bases, with 10 bases between them. The CDR3 is 13 residues long. Repertoires were generated with immunoSEQ multiplex PCR, while TCRdb's copy carries only in-frame clones and drops some. The repertoire holds 150,000 to 200,000 clones, with approximately 78% as singletons. The chain combines TRBV4-2 with TRBJ2-1, with a possible D match to TRBD2 (5 bases). Sequenced: PBMCs. The source of this sequence is a woman between 25 and 40 years old in good health and CMV-seronegative. Here the CDR3 reads CASSQVVASEQFF. CDR3 DNA: TGTGCCAGCAGCCAAGTGGTAGCGAGTGAGCAGTTCTTC.